This T cell receptor beta chain comes out of a study of T cell changes during pregnancy in multiple sclerosis. Assay: immunoSEQ multiplex PCR; the TCRdb copy retains only in-frame clones and omits some. This sample has under 85,000 clones, with around nine tenths found just once. The CDR3 consists of 18 residues. Germline V gene sequence: CDR1 SGDLS, CDR2 YYNGEE. Trimming removed 0 bases from V and 6 bases from J, with 25 bases in between. The input for sequencing was CD4+ T cells from peripheral blood mononuclear cells, taken before pregnancy. The receptor comes from a female donor with multiple sclerosis, enrolled in a pregnancy study. The chain carries TRBV9 and TRBJ2-7; D might be TRBD2 (5 bases). CDR3 in amino acids: CASSVGGSLDSAAREQYF. In DNA, the CDR3 is TGTGCCAGCAGCGTAGGAGGTTCGTTGGACTCCGCCGCACGCGAGCAGTACTTC.